This TCR beta chain was found in a study of blood T cell repertoires in COVID-19. Study information: The United States, Italy and Spain were the sources of the acute and convalescent COVID-19 samples. The analysed material was cDNA or gDNA that came from T cells, B-cell-depleted T cells, or PBMCs.

Per the authors' pipeline: It was from reference gene primer amplification that nucleated cell counts were estimated. Profiled with immunoSEQ multiplex PCR; TCRdb holds only in-frame clones, not every one. V and J calls and clone size follow that table, whereas D and trimming were derived from the DNA. The sample contains about 57,000 clones, roughly 80% of which appear only once. Those who participated ranged in age from roughly 18 to 89 years and resided in 20 to 25 US areas. Germline CDR1 SGHRS, CDR2 YFSETQ. The CDR3 is made up of 13 amino acids. Trimming left V 0 bases short and J 2 bases short, with 6 bases between.

What was sequenced was PBMCs or T cells enriched from blood (not recorded which). The rearrangement uses TRBV5-1 and TRBJ2-7; D unresolved. The sequence derives from a woman aged 40 to 50 with acute COVID-19. CDR3 DNA: TGCGCCAGCAGCTTGGACAGAACCTACGAGCAGTACTTC. Translating gives CASSLDRTYEQYF.